The 12 T cell receptor beta chains below all came from one sample that was sequenced in a study of blood T cell repertoires in COVID-19. Data came from immunoSEQ multiplex PCR; TCRdb stores just in-frame clones and leaves some out. The data show under 300,000 clones, about 88% seen once. The sequencing input was peripheral blood. These receptors originate from a woman between 35 and 50 years old who had recovered from COVID-19.

With respect to this clone: One junction end disagrees with the germline gene, perhaps due to a read error. The rearrangement joins TRBV7-7 to TRBJ2-3, with D possibly matching TRBD2 (6 bases). Germline CDR1 SSHAT, CDR2 FNYEAQ (reference sequence). This CDR3 spans 14 amino acids. CDR3 sequence: CASSPGLSTDTQYF. CDR3 DNA sequence: TGTGCTAGCAGCCCCGGACTAAGCACAGATACGCAGTATTTT.

The CDR3, as DNA: TGTGCCAGCAGTCGGGACAGGACTACCTACAATGAGCAGTTCTTC. Amino acid sequence: CASSRDRTTYNEQFF. The V gene is TRBV2, the J gene TRBJ2-1, with 8 nucleotides matching TRBD1. V trimming: 5 bases; J trimming: 2 bases; junction bases outside the gene matches: 5. The CDR3 is made up of 15 amino acids. Per the germline V gene, CDR1 is SNHLY and CDR2 is FYNNEI.

The J gene is TRBJ2-7, the V gene TRBV15, with TRBD2 matching over 8 bases. The CDR3 contains 15 residues. CDR1 and CDR2 from the germline V gene are LNHNV and YYDKDF (reference sequence). J was trimmed by 2 bases and V by 1 base; bases with no gene match: 4. CDR3 coding DNA: TGTGCCACCAGCAGAGTCACTAGCGGAACCTACGAGCAGTACTTC. Its translation: CATSRVTSGTYEQYF.

The chain employs TRBV11-3 and TRBJ2-7; 11 bases map to TRBD2. The V gene's germline CDR1 is SGHNT and CDR2 YENEEA. With 4 bases clipped from V and 4 bases from J, the junction kept 9 bases outside the gene matches. The CDR3 totals 16 residues. The CDR3 protein is CASSSTGTSGRYEQYF. The CDR3 DNA reads as TGTGCCAGCAGCTCTACGGGAACTAGCGGGAGATACGAGCAGTACTTC.

The chain has TRBV19 and TRBJ2-1; D possibly corresponds to TRBD2 (5 bases). V lost 6 bases and J 3 bases, leaving 12 bases between the germline ends. The CDR3 has 14 amino acids. Germline CDR1 LNHDA, CDR2 SQIVND (reference sequence). The DNA for the CDR3 is TGTGCCAGTAGAGGCAGCCGGGACTACAATGAGCAGTTCTTC. Protein product: CASRGSRDYNEQFF. Variable domain in full (rest from reference TRBV19 and TRBJ2-1): DGGITQSPKYLFRKEGQNVTLSCEQNLNHDAMYWYRQDPGQGLRLIYYSQIVNDFQKGDIAEGYSVSREKKESFPLTVTSAQKNPTAFYLCASRGSRDYNEQFFGPGTRLTVL.

The chain combines TRBV7-2 with TRBJ2-7; 11 nucleotides line up with TRBD1. The germline V gene encodes CDR1 SGHTA and CDR2 FQGNSA. After removal of 4 bases from V and 3 bases from J, the junction contained 2 bases not matched to a gene. The CDR3 runs to 14 residues. The CDR3 spells CASSSDRGLYEQYF. The CDR3 bases are TGTGCCAGCAGCTCGGACAGGGGGCTCTACGAGCAGTACTTC.

This chain links TRBV9 with TRBJ2-1, with 16 bases that match TRBD2. Germline V gives CDR1 SGDLS, CDR2 YYNGEE. Trimming removed 0 bases from V and 8 bases from J; junction bases left unmatched: 5. This CDR3 has 17 residues. CDR3 loop: CASSVAGTSGGAYEQFF. In DNA, the CDR3 is TGTGCCAGCAGCGTAGCGGGGACTAGCGGGGGGGCCTATGAGCAGTTCTTC.

The chain combines TRBV6-4 with TRBJ2-1; D is possibly TRBD2 (5 bases). The CDR3 has 14 residues. Germline values: CDR1 MRHNA, CDR2 SNTAGT. The V end was cut by 3 bases, the J end by 4 bases, with 10 bases between. CDR3 sequence: CASSDYSAYNEQFF. Written as DNA, the CDR3 is TGTGCCAGCAGTGATTATAGCGCTTACAATGAGCAGTTCTTC.

This sequence joins TRBV7-9 and TRBJ1-5; D not resolved. This CDR3 has 15 amino acids. Germline CDR1 is SEHNR and CDR2 is FQNEAQ (reference sequence). Trimming took off 1 base at V and 5 bases at J, with 12 bases between the two ends. In DNA, the CDR3 is TGTGCCAGCAGCTTAGGTATGGGGAGTTATCAGCCCCAGCATTTT. It translates to CASSLGMGSYQPQHF.

This clone was picked up a small number of times. The DNA of the CDR3 is TGTGCCACCAGCAGTGCCCTCGGGGGAAGCAATCAGCCCCAGCATTTT. Encoded protein: CATSSALGGSNQPQHF. The genes are TRBV15 and TRBJ1-5, with D perhaps matching TRBD1 (5 bases). Germline assignment: CDR1 LNHNV and CDR2 YYDKDF (reference sequence). The CDR3 sequence is 16 residues long. V was shortened by 3 bases and J by 1 base, with 13 bases between the two germline ends.

This chain joins TRBV9 and TRBJ2-3; no clear D. The CDR3 loop spans 15 amino acids. V lost 0 bases, J lost 6 bases, and 14 bases lay in between. The germline V gene has CDR1 SGDLS and CDR2 YYNGEE. CDR3 nucleotides: TGTGCCAGCAGCGTAGGGGCACTTAAATCTGATACGCAGTATTTT. Translating it yields CASSVGALKSDTQYF. The full variable domain, its missing parts supplied by reference TRBV9 and TRBJ2-3, is DSGVTQTPKHLITATGQRVTLRCSPRSGDLSVYWYQQSLDQGLQFLIQYYNGEERAKGNILERFSAQQFPDLHSELNLSSLELGDSALYFCASSVGALKSDTQYFGPGTRLTVL.

The V call is TRBV5-4, the J call TRBJ2-7; TRBD2 might be the D (6 bases). The CDR3 sequence is 15 residues long. V was shortened by 0 bases and J by 6 bases, with 16 bases between the two germline ends. CDR1 is SGHNT, CDR2 YYREEE, per germline (reference sequence). In nucleotides, the CDR3 is TGTGCCAGCAGCTTGGCGGGACTGTCGCAGGGCGAGCAGTACTTC. This sequence encodes CASSLAGLSQGEQYF.